This T cell receptor beta chain comes out of a study of CD8+CD57+ T cells in acquired aplastic anemia. General study findings and limits: Levels of CD8+ Simpson's diversity were not significantly distinct in patients versus controls.

TCR beta VDJ combinations and CDR3 sequences were profiled from genomic DNA. A single record per CDR3 protein comes from TCRdb applying MiXCR to the reads. Found here are approximately 260,000 distinct CDR3 sequences, about 80% of them singletons; the top ten hold approximately 42%. This CDR3 comprises 15 residues. V lost 1 base to trimming and J lost 13 bases, with 22 bases between them. Germline values: CDR1 SGHTA, CDR2 FQGNSA. Selection for sequencing was limited to patients who had shown CD8+CD57+ cell expansion by flow cytometry. As concerns this clonotype: Its antigen is as yet unknown.

The source is a human donor with aplastic anemia. Input material: sorted CD4+, CD8+, or CD8+CD57+ T cells (not recorded which) from PBMCs. The chain joins TRBV7-2 to TRBJ1-1; D gene unclear. In DNA form, the CDR3 reads TGTGCCAGCAGCTTAGAACTGGGCGGGAACAATGAATATTTCTTT. Translating it yields CASSLELGGNNEYFF.